Listed here is a single T cell receptor beta chain. Its binding antigen is unknown. The input lacks base qualities; no much larger clone sits a single base away. The method was RT-PCR. Sequencer: NextSeq 550. TCRdb cleaned the public reads at Q25 with fastp, built clones with MiXCR and kept in-frame beta chains. Rows are combined by CDR3 protein, so each entry shows the most common genes and DNA. The sample contains about 96,000 distinct CDR3 sequences, around 49% of them found a single time. Approximately 60% of the sample rests with the top ten. The trim is 1 base for V and 3 bases for J, with a gap of 4 bases between the germline ends. The germline V gene yields ENHRY for CDR1 and SYGVKD for CDR2. Measured from the cysteine to the phenylalanine, the CDR3 is 13 residues long. The entry retains the CDR3 DNA only, 39 bases that are in frame from base 1. The data belong to a study of patients and donors after allogeneic stem cell transplantation (TCRdb year 2020).

The sequencing input was blood, either unsorted or a sorted T cell fraction (not recorded which). The chain is encoded by TRBV10-3 joined to TRBJ1-5; a confident D gene designation cannot be given. This clonotype originated in a human donor who was either an allogeneic HSCT recipient or a stem cell or donor lymphocyte infusion donor (not recorded which). It is not recorded whose cells these are; they may come from a transplant donor. In nucleotides, the sequence is TGTGCCATCAGTGAGTGGTACAATCAGCCCCAGCATTTT. Translated, it gives CAISEWYNQPQHF.